What follows are 10 T cell receptor beta chains derived from one specimen sequenced in a study of T cell changes during pregnancy in multiple sclerosis. TCRdb's table, derived via immunoSEQ multiplex PCR, lists solely in-frame clones and lacks some. The table has about 25,000 clones, around nine tenths seen once. Here the sequenced sample was CD8+ T cells from peripheral blood mononuclear cells, taken in the first trimester of pregnancy. These receptors originate from a female donor in good health, enrolled as a control in a pregnancy study.

The rearrangement joins TRBV11-2 to TRBJ1-1; perhaps TRBD1 as D (5 bases). V dropped 1 base and J dropped 10 bases, with 19 bases sitting between them. Germline-derived CDR1 and CDR2 are SGHAT and FQNNGV. This CDR3 has 15 residues. CDR3 DNA: TGTGCCAGCAGCTTAGTGGAGGGGAACCGCGTGGTAGCTTTCTTT. This translates into CASSLVEGNRVVAFF.

The chain combines TRBV21-1 with TRBJ2-7; the table's D call, TRBD2, was not checked against the DNA. TRBV21-1 is termed a pseudogene. The CDR3 is made up of 15 amino acids. The CDR3 DNA follows: TGTGCCAGCAGCATGTCGGGGGTCCTTACCAGCGGGCAGTACTTC. This codes for CASSMSGVLTSGQYF.

The chain employs TRBV27 and TRBJ1-4; D is uncertain. The CDR3 totals 12 residues. Germline V lookup: CDR1 MNHEY, CDR2 SMNVEV (reference sequence). Trimming pared 5 bases from V and 3 bases from J, leaving 4 bases between. The CDR3 here is CASSPSNEKLFF. DNA of the CDR3: TGTGCCAGCAGTCCGTCTAATGAAAAACTGTTTTTT.

As to this clone: Other nucleotide sequences in the sample specify the same CDR3. DNA of the CDR3: TGTGCCAGTAGTATGGGGAGAGGAGGCTACACCTTC. Its protein product is CASSMGRGGYTF. The chain uses TRBV19 and TRBJ1-2; D not resolved. V was shortened by 3 bases and J by 8 bases, with 10 bases between the two germline ends. Germline values: CDR1 LNHDA, CDR2 SQIVND (reference sequence). The CDR3 runs to 12 residues.

J is TRBJ2-1 and V is TRBV27, with 7 nucleotides matching TRBD2. The junction had 8 bases not matched to a gene; V was cut back by 6 bases and J by 6 bases. Per germline, CDR1 MNHEY and CDR2 SMNVEV (reference sequence). The CDR3 extends over 14 amino acids. In DNA form, the CDR3 reads TGTGCCAGCAGCCACGGGACTAATCTCAATGAGCAGTTCTTC. Protein sequence: CASSHGTNLNEQFF.

This chain connects TRBV21-1 to TRBJ2-7; TRBD2 was called by the table and not checked on the DNA. TRBV21-1 is a documented pseudogene. There are 14 residues in the CDR3. The CDR3 here is CASTKGLLLYEQYF. CDR3 DNA sequence: TGTGCCAGCACCAAGGGACTCCTCCTCTACGAGCAGTACTTC.

The chain employs TRBV12-2 and TRBJ1-2; TRBD1 reflects the table's D call only, with no check against the DNA. TRBV12-2 is reported as a pseudogene. The CDR3 covers 14 residues. Written as DNA, the CDR3 is TGTGCAAGTCGCTCGGAGGACAGAAACTATGGCTACACCTTC. Translation: CASRSEDRNYGYTF.

This clone appeared a single time. The V call is TRBV7-2, the J call TRBJ2-1; the D gene is possibly TRBD2 (6 bases). The CDR3 runs to 15 residues. Trimming took 1 base from V and 7 from J, leaving 14 bases between them. The germline V gene has CDR1 SGHTA and CDR2 FQGNSA. The CDR3 spells CASSLGRLVGNEQFF. The DNA of the CDR3 is TGTGCCAGCAGCTTAGGGAGACTAGTGGGGAATGAGCAGTTCTTC.

The V call is TRBV6-5, the J call TRBJ2-7; D is possibly TRBD1 (6 bases). The V end was cut by 0 bases, the J end by 2 bases, with 11 bases between. The V gene's germline CDR1 is MNHEY and CDR2 SVGAGI. CDR3 length equals 15 residues. The CDR3 coding sequence is TGTGCCAGCAGTTACTCGACAGGACACACCTACGAGCAGTACTTC. Protein: CASSYSTGHTYEQYF.

In nucleotides, the CDR3 is TGTGCCAGCAGCAACTCACAGGGATACGAGCAGTTCTTC. Translating it yields CASSNSQGYEQFF. The rearrangement joins TRBV11-2 to TRBJ2-1; TRBD1 is a possible D gene (6 bases). The CDR3 loop spans 13 amino acids. V shed 5 bases and J shed 10 bases, with 15 bases lying between them. Germline CDR1 SGHAT, CDR2 FQNNGV.